A selection of T cell receptor beta chains follows, all from one sample in a study of CD8 T cells in Susac syndrome. TCRdb used MiXCR to reprocess the immunoSEQ multiplex PCR reads, holding one entry per CDR3 protein. The sample carries about 180,000 distinct CDR3 sequences, around 95% recorded once. The source material was CD8+ T cells from PBMCs. Receptors originate from a human donor with multiple sclerosis. The CDR3 runs from the conserved cysteine through the conserved F or W. Fields, in order: CDR3 DNA, CDR3 protein, clone size, V gene, D gene, J gene. A D gene is named only where the DNA matches it firmly. Size values are once, few and many counts, or a class for expanded clones, and some rows have none.

TGTGCCAGCGGGTTTATGGGGGGGGCGGACGAGCAGTACTTC,CASGFMGGADEQYF,.,TRBV6-5,.,TRBJ2-7
TGTGCCAGCAGCTTCCGAAACACCATATATTTT,CASSFRNTIYF,once,TRBV5-6,.,TRBJ1-3
TGCAGCGTCGTCCCGGGGGAGACCCAGTACTTC,CSVVPGETQYF,.,TRBV29-1,.,TRBJ2-5
TGCAGCGTTATAGGGACTAGCCGCGGCACCGGGGAGCTGTTTTTT,CSVIGTSRGTGELFF,.,TRBV29-1,TRBD2,TRBJ2-2
TGCAGCGTTGCTTTTCGTCCCCACTACGAGCAGTACTTC,CSVAFRPHYEQYF,.,TRBV29-1,.,TRBJ2-7
TGTGCCAGCAGCGGCGTCGGGTCTTCACCGGCGGGCTACACCTTC,CASSGVGSSPAGYTF,.,TRBV9,.,TRBJ1-2
TGTGCCAGCAGCTTAGCCGTAGCGGGCCGTAGCACAGATACGCAGTATTTT,CASSLAVAGRSTDTQYF,.,TRBV11-2,TRBD2,TRBJ2-3
TGTGCCAGCAGCTTAGTGCACAATGAGCAGTTCTTC,CASSLVHNEQFF,.,TRBV7-9,.,TRBJ2-1
TGTGCCAGCAGTCGGACTAGCGGGGGGATGGAGCAGTTCTTC,CASSRTSGGMEQFF,.,TRBV2,TRBD2,TRBJ2-1
TGCGCCAGCAGCCAAGTACTAGCGGATATCAACAATGAGCAGTTCTTC,CASSQVLADINNEQFF,once,TRBV4-1,TRBD2,TRBJ2-1
TGTGCCAGCAGTGAATTTAGCGGGCTCTCCTACGAGCAGTACTTC,CASSEFSGLSYEQYF,.,TRBV2,TRBD2,TRBJ2-7
TGTGCCACCAGCAGAGATTCCTACGAGCAGTACTTC,CATSRDSYEQYF,.,TRBV15,.,TRBJ2-7
TGTGCCAGCAGTGACTGGAATCAGCCCCAGCATTTT,CASSDWNQPQHF,.,TRBV2,.,TRBJ1-5
TGTGCCAGCAGCTCCCGGGACAGGGGGCTCGGGGAGACCCAGTACTTC,CASSSRDRGLGETQYF,.,TRBV7-2,TRBD1,TRBJ2-5
TGCAGTGCTAGGGATTACACTGAAGCTTTCTTT,CSARDYTEAFF,.,TRBV20-1,.,TRBJ1-1
TGTGCCAGCAGCGGAGCAGGGAGGCATGGCTACACCTTC,CASSGAGRHGYTF,.,TRBV9,.,TRBJ1-2
TGTGCCAGCAGCCCCACCCGACTAGCTTCGTCCTACGAGCAGTACTTC,CASSPTRLASSYEQYF,.,TRBV28,TRBD2,TRBJ2-7
TGTGCCAGCAGTTTATTGGGCCCGGGCAGGTACGAGCAGTACTTC,CASSLLGPGRYEQYF,.,TRBV27,.,TRBJ2-7
TGTGCCATCAGTGGGACAGTGGGCAGGGAGACCCAGTACTTC,CAISGTVGRETQYF,.,TRBV10-3,.,TRBJ2-5
TGTGCCAGCAGCGTAGCGGGCGGTTTCGAGACTTTCTTT,CASSVAGGFETFF,.,TRBV9,.,TRBJ1-1
TGTGCCAGCTCAGCGGTGGGGAACACCGGGGAGCTGTTTTTT,CASSAVGNTGELFF,.,TRBV6-4,.,TRBJ2-2
TGCGCCAGCAGCTTGGAGGCGGGAGGGAGATACAATGAGCAGTTCTTC,CASSLEAGGRYNEQFF,.,TRBV5-1,TRBD2,TRBJ2-1
TGTGCCAGCAGTTTAAGGACCCCCTACGAGCAGTACTTC,CASSLRTPYEQYF,.,TRBV28,.,TRBJ2-7
TGTGCCAGCAGTCCGGGACCCGCCCCCTACAATGAGCAGTTCTTC,CASSPGPAPYNEQFF,.,TRBV27,.,TRBJ2-1
TGTGCCAGCTCCAGTGGGGGAAAGGCCGAGCAGTACTTC,CASSSGGKAEQYF,.,TRBV6-5,.,TRBJ2-7
TGTGCCAGTAGCTCCAGCGGTGCTAGCGGGGAGCTGTTTTTT,CASSSSGASGELFF,.,TRBV19,.,TRBJ2-2
TGTGCCAGCAGCTTGGGGAGACTCAATCAGCCCCAGCATTTT,CASSLGRLNQPQHF,.,TRBV7-8,.,TRBJ1-5
TGCAGCGTTGCGGGGGATACGCAGTATTTT,CSVAGDTQYF,.,TRBV29-1,.,TRBJ2-3